The 14 T cell receptor beta chains listed next were all sequenced from one sample in a study of early T cells in non-severe SARS-CoV-2 infection. A single record per CDR3 protein comes from TCRdb applying MiXCR to the 5' RACE reads. The repertoire holds some 71,000 distinct CDR3 sequences, with about 10% as singletons. What was sequenced was whole blood. The origin of the receptors is an adult who was a healthcare worker with PCR-confirmed SARS-CoV-2 infection or an uninfected control (not recorded which).

At least ten counts were recorded for this clonotype. The rearrangement joins TRBV11-2 to TRBJ2-5, with TRBD1 identical over 9 bases. In germline, CDR1 is SGHAT, CDR2 FQNNGV. The V segment lost 5 bases and the J segment 5 bases; nucleotides outside the gene matches: 9. The CDR3 is made up of 15 amino acids. DNA for the CDR3: TGTGCCAGCAGCCGTGCCGGGGGGACAGGGGAGACCCAGTACTTC. Protein: CASSRAGGTGETQYF. The whole variable domain, remainder taken from reference TRBV11-2 and TRBJ2-5, is EAGVAQSPRYKIIEKRQSVAFWCNPISGHATLYWYQQILGQGPKLLIQFQNNGVVDDSQLPKDRFSAERLKGVDSTLKIQPAKLEDSAVYLCASSRAGGTGETQYFGPGTRLLVL.

V gene TRBV11-2 combines with J gene TRBJ2-1; a possible D gene is TRBD2 (5 bases). From germline, CDR1 is SGHAT and CDR2 FQNNGV. V dropped 9 bases and J dropped 3 bases, with 15 bases sitting between them. CDR3 length: 14 amino acids. The CDR3 region is CASSSASLYNEQFF. CDR3 DNA sequence: TGTGCCAGTTCATCGGCTAGCCTCTACAATGAGCAGTTCTTC.

The gene calls are TRBV5-1 and TRBJ1-1, with 11 bases matching TRBD1. Germline-derived CDR1 and CDR2 are SGHRS and YFSETQ. This CDR3 is built from 16 residues. V lost 4 bases to trimming and J lost 5 bases; unmatched junction nucleotides: 10. Here the CDR3 DNA reads TGCGCCAGCAGCCCCTGGACAGGGGGCACGGGTACTGAAGCTTTCTTT. Translating it yields CASSPWTGGTGTEAFF.

This clonotype was detected ten times or more. The chain links TRBV29-1 to TRBJ2-1; TRBD2 is a possible D gene (6 bases). Germline CDR1 is SQVTM and CDR2 is ANQGSEA. Trimming cost V 0 bases and J 8 bases, with 17 bases left between them. The CDR3 is 15 residues long. The CDR3 sequence is CSVEDGVAVSDEQFF. In nucleotides, the CDR3 is TGCAGCGTTGAAGATGGGGTAGCGGTTTCTGATGAGCAGTTCTTC.

The CDR3 loop reads CASSPDAGPDTQYF. The CDR3 DNA follows: TGTGCCAGCAGCCCGGACGCAGGGCCAGATACGCAGTATTTT. The chain recombines TRBV7-6 with TRBJ2-3; D may be TRBD1 (5 bases). Germline CDR1 reads SGHVS; CDR2 reads FNYEAQ. The CDR3 consists of 14 residues. Between the trimmed V and J ends, which lost 5 bases and 4 bases, there was a span of 13 bases.

This clonotype was picked up many times. The genes are TRBV3-1 and TRBJ1-1; D gene unclear. The CDR3 consists of 12 residues. The V and J ends lost 8 bases and 4 bases respectively, with 11 bases between them. Germline assignment: CDR1 LGHDT and CDR2 YNNKEL (reference sequence). The CDR3: CASAYTGTEAFF. DNA for the CDR3: TGTGCCAGCGCCTATACGGGCACTGAAGCTTTCTTT.

This clonotype was detected many times. CDR3: CSVGRGDYGYTF. In nucleotides, the CDR3 is TGCAGCGTCGGGAGGGGGGACTATGGCTACACCTTC. The chain carries TRBV29-1 and TRBJ1-2, with a tentative D call TRBD1 (6 bases). Trimming shortened V by 6 bases and J by 3 bases, and 11 bases separated the two germline ends. Germline V gene sequence: CDR1 SQVTM, CDR2 ANQGSEA. This CDR3 comprises 12 residues.

This clonotype was observed a handful of times. This sequence joins TRBV20-1 and TRBJ2-7; TRBD1 aligns across 8 bases. V was clipped by 5 bases and J by 6 bases; unmatched bases: 12. Germline assignment: CDR1 DFQATT and CDR2 SNEGSKA (reference sequence). The CDR3 totals 14 residues. CDR3 coding DNA: TGCAGTGCTCCTAAATGGGGGACAGGCTCCGAGCAGTACTTC. Translating it yields CSAPKWGTGSEQYF.

CDR3 coding DNA: TGTGCCAGCAGTTTAATCAGGGGACATAAAGCTTTCTTT. Residues: CASSLIRGHKAFF. The chain joins TRBV12-3 or TRBV12-4 to TRBJ1-1; maybe TRBD1 (6 bases). V gave up 2 bases and J gave up 9 bases, with 13 bases separating them. This CDR3 spans 13 amino acids.

This clonotype was found a few times. This chain uses TRBV28 with TRBJ2-7, with D perhaps matching TRBD1 or TRBD2 (8 bases each). V lost 7 bases, J lost 3 bases, and 19 bases lay in between. Germline CDR1 is MDHEN and CDR2 is SYDVKM. The CDR3 runs to 15 residues. The CDR3 DNA sequence: TGTGCCAGCACCGGGGGGGCAGGGGGCGGCTACGAGCAGTACTTC. This sequence encodes CASTGGAGGGYEQYF.

This clonotype was found a few times. The chain recombines TRBV18 with TRBJ2-1, with 14 bases aligning to TRBD2. Trimming removed 4 bases from V and 0 bases from J; junction bases left unmatched: 5. CDR1 is KGHSH, CDR2 LQKENI, per germline. This CDR3 is 18 amino acids long. The CDR3 DNA is TGTGCCAGCTCACTTTGGACTAGCGGGGGGCACTCCTACAATGAGCAGTTCTTC. Protein: CASSLWTSGGHSYNEQFF.

This clonotype has a handful of counts. V usage is TRBV4-3 and J usage is TRBJ2-7; maybe TRBD2 (6 bases). Germline loops: CDR1 LGHNA, CDR2 YSLEER. V was trimmed by 1 base and J by 2 bases, leaving 12 bases between them. The CDR3 runs to 15 residues. CDR3 protein: CASSQGGGGAYEQYF. The CDR3 DNA reads as TGCGCCAGCAGCCAAGGCGGAGGAGGGGCCTACGAGCAGTACTTC.

The sample holds a few counts of this clonotype. This chain uses TRBV7-9 with TRBJ2-3; D gene ambiguous. Germline V gives CDR1 SEHNR, CDR2 FQNEAQ (reference sequence). V was cut by 4 bases and J by 2 bases, with 10 bases left in between. The CDR3 contains 14 residues. DNA for the CDR3: TGTGCCAGCAGCTCTAAGACACTCACAGATACGCAGTATTTT. Translating it yields CASSSKTLTDTQYF.

This clonotype has just a few counts. The CDR3 coding sequence is TGTGCCACCAGTGCCTACCCTGGACAGGGGGGTGATACGCAGTATTTT. Its protein is CATSAYPGQGGDTQYF. This chain uses TRBV24-1 with TRBJ2-3; 10 nucleotides align to TRBD1. The junction had 10 bases not matched to a gene; V was cut back by 5 bases and J by 6 bases. Per the germline V gene, CDR1 is KGHDR and CDR2 is SFDVKD. The CDR3 runs to 16 residues.